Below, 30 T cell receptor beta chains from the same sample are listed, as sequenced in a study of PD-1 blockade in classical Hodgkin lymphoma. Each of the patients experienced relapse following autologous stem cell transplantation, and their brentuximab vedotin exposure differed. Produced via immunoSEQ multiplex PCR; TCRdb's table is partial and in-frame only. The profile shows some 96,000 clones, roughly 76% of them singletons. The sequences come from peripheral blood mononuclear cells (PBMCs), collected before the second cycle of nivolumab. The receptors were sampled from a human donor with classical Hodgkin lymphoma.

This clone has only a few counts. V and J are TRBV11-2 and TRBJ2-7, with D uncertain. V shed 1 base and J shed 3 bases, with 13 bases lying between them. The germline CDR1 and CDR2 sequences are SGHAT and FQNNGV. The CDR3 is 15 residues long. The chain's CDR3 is CASSLGTNLLYEQYF. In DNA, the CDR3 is TGTGCCAGCAGCTTAGGGACCAACCTTCTCTACGAGCAGTACTTC.

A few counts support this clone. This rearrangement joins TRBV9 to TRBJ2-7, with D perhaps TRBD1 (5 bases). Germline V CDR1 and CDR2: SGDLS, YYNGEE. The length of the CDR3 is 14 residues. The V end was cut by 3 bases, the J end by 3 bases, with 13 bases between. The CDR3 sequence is CASSGRGRGYEQYF. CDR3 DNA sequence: TGTGCCAGCAGCGGTAGGGGTCGAGGCTACGAGCAGTACTTC.

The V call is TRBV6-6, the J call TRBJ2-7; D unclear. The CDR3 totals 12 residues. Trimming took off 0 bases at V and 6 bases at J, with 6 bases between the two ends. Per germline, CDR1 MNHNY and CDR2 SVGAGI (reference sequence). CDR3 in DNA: TGTGCCAGCAGTTACTCCGGTGGCGAGCAGTACTTC. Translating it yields CASSYSGGEQYF.

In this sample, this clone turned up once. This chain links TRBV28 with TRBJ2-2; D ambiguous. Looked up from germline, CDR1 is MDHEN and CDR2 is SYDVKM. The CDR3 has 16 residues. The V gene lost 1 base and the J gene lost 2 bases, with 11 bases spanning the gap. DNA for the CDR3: TGTGCCAGCAGTTTATTAGAAGGACGAAACACCGGGGAGCTGTTTTTT. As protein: CASSLLEGRNTGELFF.

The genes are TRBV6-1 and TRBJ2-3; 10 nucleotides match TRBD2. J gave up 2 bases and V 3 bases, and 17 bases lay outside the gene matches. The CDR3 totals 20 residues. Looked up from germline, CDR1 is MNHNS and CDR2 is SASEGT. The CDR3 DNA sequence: TGTGCCAGCAGTGAGAGGGAGCTACTAGCGGGACTCAGGAACACAGATACGCAGTATTTT. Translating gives CASSERELLAGLRNTDTQYF.

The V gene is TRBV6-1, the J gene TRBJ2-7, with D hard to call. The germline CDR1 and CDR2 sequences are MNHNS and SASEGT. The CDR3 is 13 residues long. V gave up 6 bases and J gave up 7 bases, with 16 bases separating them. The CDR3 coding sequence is TGTGCCAGCAGCGACCAGGTTGCGTTTGAGCAGTACTTC. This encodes CASSDQVAFEQYF.

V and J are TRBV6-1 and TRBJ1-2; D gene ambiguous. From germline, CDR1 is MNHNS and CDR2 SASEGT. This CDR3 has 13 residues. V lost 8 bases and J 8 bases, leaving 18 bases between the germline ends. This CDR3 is CASGKDVGQGYTF. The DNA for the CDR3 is TGTGCCAGCGGGAAGGATGTGGGTCAAGGCTACACCTTC.

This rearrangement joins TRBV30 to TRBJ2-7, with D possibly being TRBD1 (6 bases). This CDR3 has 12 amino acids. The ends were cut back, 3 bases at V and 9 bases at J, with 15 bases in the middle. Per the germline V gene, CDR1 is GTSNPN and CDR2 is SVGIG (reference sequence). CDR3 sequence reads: CAWRWGPVGQYF. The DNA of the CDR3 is TGTGCCTGGAGATGGGGGCCGGTAGGGCAGTACTTC.

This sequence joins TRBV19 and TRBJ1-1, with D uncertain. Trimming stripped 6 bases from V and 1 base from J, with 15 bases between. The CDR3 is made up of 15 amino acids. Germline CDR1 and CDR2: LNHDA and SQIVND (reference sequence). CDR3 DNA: TGTGCCAGTAGCCCGGCCGGGCAGGCGAACACTGAAGCTTTCTTT. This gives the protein CASSPAGQANTEAFF.

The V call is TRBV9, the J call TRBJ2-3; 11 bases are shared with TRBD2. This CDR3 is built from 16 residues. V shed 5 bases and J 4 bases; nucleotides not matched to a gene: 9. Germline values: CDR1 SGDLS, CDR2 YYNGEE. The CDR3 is CASRATLAGAPDTQYF. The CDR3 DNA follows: TGTGCCAGCAGAGCCACACTAGCGGGAGCTCCAGATACGCAGTATTTT.

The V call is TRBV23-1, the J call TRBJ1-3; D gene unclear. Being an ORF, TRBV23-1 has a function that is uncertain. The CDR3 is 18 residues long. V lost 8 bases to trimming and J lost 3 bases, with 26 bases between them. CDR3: CASLKPGALWVIGNTIYF. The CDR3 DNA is TGCGCCAGCCTCAAACCGGGAGCCCTGTGGGTCATTGGAAACACCATATATTTT.

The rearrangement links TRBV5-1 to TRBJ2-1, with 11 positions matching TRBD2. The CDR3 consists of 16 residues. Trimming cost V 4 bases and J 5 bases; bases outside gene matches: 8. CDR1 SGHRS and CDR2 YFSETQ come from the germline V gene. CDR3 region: CASSPGLAGLNNEQFF. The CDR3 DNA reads TGCGCCAGCAGCCCCGGACTAGCGGGCCTGAACAATGAGCAGTTCTTC.

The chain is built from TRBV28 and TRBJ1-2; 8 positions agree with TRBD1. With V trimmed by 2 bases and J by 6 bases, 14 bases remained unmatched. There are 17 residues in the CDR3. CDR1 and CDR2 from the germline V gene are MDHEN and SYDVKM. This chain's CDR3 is CASSLPGGMASTDGYTF. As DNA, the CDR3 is TGTGCCAGCAGTTTACCAGGGGGCATGGCTAGCACGGATGGCTACACCTTC.

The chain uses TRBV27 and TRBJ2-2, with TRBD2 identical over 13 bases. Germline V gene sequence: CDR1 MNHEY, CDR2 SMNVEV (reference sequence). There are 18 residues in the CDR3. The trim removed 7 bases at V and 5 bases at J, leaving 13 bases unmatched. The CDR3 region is CASTRVGTSGTRTGELFF. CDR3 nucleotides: TGTGCCAGCACCAGGGTGGGGACTAGCGGGACGAGGACCGGGGAGCTGTTTTTT.

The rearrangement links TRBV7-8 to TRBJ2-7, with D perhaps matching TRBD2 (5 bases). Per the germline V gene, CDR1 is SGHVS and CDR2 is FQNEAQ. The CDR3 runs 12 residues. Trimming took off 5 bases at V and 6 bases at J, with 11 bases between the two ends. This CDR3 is CASSLLGGEQYF. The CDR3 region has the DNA TGTGCCAGCAGCCTTCTAGGAGGCGAGCAGTACTTC.

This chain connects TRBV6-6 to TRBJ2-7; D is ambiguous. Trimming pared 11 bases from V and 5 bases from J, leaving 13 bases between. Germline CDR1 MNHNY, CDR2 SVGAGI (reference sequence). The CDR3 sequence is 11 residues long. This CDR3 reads CAAAARNEQYF. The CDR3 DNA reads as TGTGCCGCAGCCGCGCGGAACGAGCAGTACTTC.

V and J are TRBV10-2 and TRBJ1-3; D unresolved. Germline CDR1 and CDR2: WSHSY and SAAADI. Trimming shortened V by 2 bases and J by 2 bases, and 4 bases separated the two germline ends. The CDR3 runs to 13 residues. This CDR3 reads CASSETPGNTIYF. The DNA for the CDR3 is TGCGCCAGCAGTGAGACCCCTGGAAACACCATATATTTT.

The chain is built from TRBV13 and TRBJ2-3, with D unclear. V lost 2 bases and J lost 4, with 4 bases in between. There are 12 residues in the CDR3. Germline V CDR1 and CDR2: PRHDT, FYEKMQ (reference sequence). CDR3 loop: CASSLQSDTQYF. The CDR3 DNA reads TGTGCCAGCAGCTTACAGTCAGATACGCAGTATTTT.

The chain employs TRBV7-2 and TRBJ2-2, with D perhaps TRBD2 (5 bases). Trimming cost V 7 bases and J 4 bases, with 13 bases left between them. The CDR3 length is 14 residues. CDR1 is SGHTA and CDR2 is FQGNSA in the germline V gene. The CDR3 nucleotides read TGTGCCAGCACCCCACTAGGGCCCACCGGGGAGCTGTTTTTT. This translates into CASTPLGPTGELFF.

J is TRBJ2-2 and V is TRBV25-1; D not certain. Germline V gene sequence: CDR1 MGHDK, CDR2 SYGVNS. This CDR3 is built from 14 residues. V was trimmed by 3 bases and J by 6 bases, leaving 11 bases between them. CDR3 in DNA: TGTGCCAGCAGTGAGCCCGCTGAGGCCGGGGAGCTGTTTTTT. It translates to CASSEPAEAGELFF.

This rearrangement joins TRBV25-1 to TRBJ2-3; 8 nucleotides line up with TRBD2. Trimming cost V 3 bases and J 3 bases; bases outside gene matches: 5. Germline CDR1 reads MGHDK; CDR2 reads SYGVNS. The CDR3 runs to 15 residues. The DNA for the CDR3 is TGTGCCAGCAGTGACCCCGGGACTAGTACAGATACGCAGTATTTT. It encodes CASSDPGTSTDTQYF.

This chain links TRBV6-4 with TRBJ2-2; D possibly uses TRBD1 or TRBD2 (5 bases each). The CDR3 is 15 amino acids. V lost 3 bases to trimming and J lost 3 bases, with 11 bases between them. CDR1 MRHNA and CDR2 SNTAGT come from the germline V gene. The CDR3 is CASSEGADYTGELFF. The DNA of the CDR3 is TGTGCCAGCAGTGAAGGGGCGGACTACACCGGGGAGCTGTTTTTT.

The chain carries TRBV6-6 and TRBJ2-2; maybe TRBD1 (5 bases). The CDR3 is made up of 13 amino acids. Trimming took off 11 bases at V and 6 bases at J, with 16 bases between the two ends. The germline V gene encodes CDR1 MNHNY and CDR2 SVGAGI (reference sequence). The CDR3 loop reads CAATPGFPGELFF. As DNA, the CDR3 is TGTGCCGCGACTCCAGGGTTCCCCGGGGAGCTGTTTTTT.

CDR3 nucleotides: TGTGCCAGCAGCTCCGACACCCCGGGACTAGCGGGAGCCTACAATGAGCAGTTCTTC. Residues: CASSSDTPGLAGAYNEQFF. The chain is built from TRBV7-9 and TRBJ2-1; the match to TRBD2 covers 14 bases. CDR3 length: 19 residues. Germline CDR1 is SEHNR and CDR2 is FQNEAQ (reference sequence). Unmatched junction bases numbered 10, after V lost 4 bases and J lost 2 bases.

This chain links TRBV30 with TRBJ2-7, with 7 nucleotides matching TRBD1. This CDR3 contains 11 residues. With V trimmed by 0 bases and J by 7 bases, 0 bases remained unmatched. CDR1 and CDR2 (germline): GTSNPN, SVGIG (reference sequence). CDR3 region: CAWSVQGEQYF. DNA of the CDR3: TGTGCCTGGAGTGTACAGGGGGAGCAGTACTTC.

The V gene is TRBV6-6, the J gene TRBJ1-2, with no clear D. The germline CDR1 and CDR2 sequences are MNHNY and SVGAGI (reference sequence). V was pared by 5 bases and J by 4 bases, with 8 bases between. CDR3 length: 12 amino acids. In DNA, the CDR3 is TGTGCCAGCAGTCCCGACACCTATGGCTACACCTTC. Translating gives CASSPDTYGYTF.

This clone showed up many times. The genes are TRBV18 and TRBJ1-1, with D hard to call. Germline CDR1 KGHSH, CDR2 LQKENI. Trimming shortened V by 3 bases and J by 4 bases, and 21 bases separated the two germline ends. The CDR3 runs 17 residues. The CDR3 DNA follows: TGTGCCAGCTCACCCCCTCTTGATCGCGGGCCTCTCACTGAAGCTTTCTTT. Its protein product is CASSPPLDRGPLTEAFF.

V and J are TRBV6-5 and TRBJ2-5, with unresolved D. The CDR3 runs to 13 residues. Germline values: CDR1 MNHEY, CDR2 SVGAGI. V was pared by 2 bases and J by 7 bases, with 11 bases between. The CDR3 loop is CASSYAQVGTQYF. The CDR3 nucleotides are TGTGCCAGCAGTTACGCCCAAGTCGGGACCCAGTACTTC.

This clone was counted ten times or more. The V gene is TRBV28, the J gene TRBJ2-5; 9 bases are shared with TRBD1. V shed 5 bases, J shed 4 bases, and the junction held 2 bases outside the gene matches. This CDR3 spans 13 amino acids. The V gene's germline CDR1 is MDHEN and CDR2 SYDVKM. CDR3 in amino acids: CASSRQGGETQYF. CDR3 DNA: TGTGCCAGCAGTCGACAGGGGGGAGAGACCCAGTACTTC.

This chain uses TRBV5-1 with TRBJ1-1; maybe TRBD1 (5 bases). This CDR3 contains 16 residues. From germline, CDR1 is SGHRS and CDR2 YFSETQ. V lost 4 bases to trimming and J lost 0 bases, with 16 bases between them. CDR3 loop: CASSLDGARMNTEAFF. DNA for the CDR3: TGCGCCAGCAGCCTGGACGGGGCCAGGATGAACACTGAAGCTTTCTTT. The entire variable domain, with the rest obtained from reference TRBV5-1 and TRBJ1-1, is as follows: KAGVTQTPRYLIKTRGQQVTLSCSPISGHRSVSWYQQTPGQGLQFLFEYFSETQRNKGNFPGRFSGRQFSNSRSEMNVSTLELGDSALYLCASSLDGARMNTEAFFGQGTRLTVV.